This T cell receptor (beta chain) was sequenced for a study of cytomegalovirus exposure and HLA in healthy donors. The PCR contained 60 Vbeta and 13 Jbeta primers. This table comes from immunoSEQ multiplex PCR, and its TCRdb copy is limited to in-frame clones, with some not included. The data hold around 100,000 clones, with roughly 77% observed a single time. CDR1 and CDR2 from the germline V gene are MDHEN and SYDVKM. The germline V and J ends were trimmed by 8 bases and 10 bases, with 12 bases remaining between them. The CDR3 contains 11 residues. Specimen: PBMCs. The rearrangement joins TRBV28 to TRBJ1-3, with D possibly matching TRBD1 (5 bases). This TCR came from a woman younger than 30 in good health and CMV-seropositive. DNA of the CDR3: TGTGCCAGCCGGGGGTCGATTACCATATATTTT. Translation gives CASRGSITIYF. Variable domain in full (rest from reference TRBV28 and TRBJ1-3): DVKVTQSSRYLVKRTGEKVFLECVQDMDHENMFWYRQDPGLGLRLIYFSYDVKMKEKGDIPEGYSVSREKKERFSLILESASTNQTSMYLCASRGSITIYFGEGSWLTVV.